This T cell receptor beta chain is drawn from a study of cytomegalovirus exposure and HLA in healthy donors. This clone occurred a few times. Its antigen is not identified. Points from the study as a whole: There was a cluster of highly shared sequence variants that was likely a sequencing artifact.

The CDR3 is 15 amino acids. Germline V lookup: CDR1 MNHEY, CDR2 SVGAGI. V lost 4 bases, J lost 0 bases, and 13 bases lay in between. PCR employed 60 Vbeta and 13 Jbeta primers. Sequencing was performed with immunoSEQ multiplex PCR; in TCRdb, only in-frame clones are kept and a portion is missing. The sample lists over 85,000 clones; about 78% were seen once. This clonotype was sampled from a man aged 35 to 55 in good health and CMV-seronegative. The chain joins TRBV6-5 to TRBJ2-7, with D perhaps matching TRBD1 (6 bases). The sequenced sample consisted of PBMCs. In DNA, the CDR3 is TGTGCCAGCAGTTCCCCTACAGGGTTCTCCTACGAGCAGTACTTC. Amino acids: CASSSPTGFSYEQYF.